A single sample is the source of the 18 T cell receptor beta chains below, sequenced in a study of shared clonotypes between healthy human individuals. The table came from immunoSEQ multiplex PCR; TCRdb's copy has only in-frame clones and leaves some out. The repertoire holds over 1.4 million clones, with roughly 96% as singletons. The sequenced sample consisted of naive CD4+ T cells sorted from blood. Subset of the sample: CD45RA+ positively selected. The source is a man in his thirties or forties in good health.

CDR3 amino acids: CASSLEWTSGITDTQYF. In DNA form, the CDR3 reads TGCGCCAGCAGCTTGGAATGGACTAGCGGGATCACAGATACGCAGTATTTT. The chain uses TRBV5-1 and TRBJ2-3; 12 nucleotides match TRBD2. The CDR3 totals 17 residues. Germline loops: CDR1 SGHRS, CDR2 YFSETQ. Trimming removed 0 bases from V and 2 bases from J; junction bases left unmatched: 4.

The CDR3 spells CASSYTGGVSYEQYF. Here the CDR3 DNA reads TGTGCCAGCAGTTATACGGGCGGGGTATCCTACGAGCAGTACTTC. V usage is TRBV6-5 and J usage is TRBJ2-7, with D maybe TRBD2 (6 bases). Trimming took 3 bases from V and 1 from J, leaving 13 bases between them. The CDR3 contains 15 residues. Germline CDR1 and CDR2: MNHEY and SVGAGI.

The J gene is TRBJ2-3, the V gene TRBV5-4; the D is unclear. CDR1 and CDR2 from the germline V gene are SGHNT and YYREEE (reference sequence). V lost 1 base to trimming and J lost 5 bases, with 11 bases between them. The CDR3 is 14 residues long. The CDR3, as DNA: TGTGCCAGCAGCTTGCCCGGGCGTGAAGATACGCAGTATTTT. Encoded protein: CASSLPGREDTQYF.

The chain links TRBV27 to TRBJ2-7; D call uncertain. With 1 base removed from V and 2 bases from J, the gap between germline ends came to 18 bases. This CDR3 region has 17 residues. Germline CDR1 reads MNHEY; CDR2 reads SMNVEV (reference sequence). The DNA for the CDR3 is TGTGCCAGCAGTTTATTCAGGCCGACACGAGCAACCTACGAGCAGTACTTC. Protein product: CASSLFRPTRATYEQYF.

The chain joins TRBV7-8 to TRBJ2-5; perhaps TRBD1 as D (6 bases). CDR1 is SGHVS, CDR2 FQNEAQ, per germline. Trimming cost V 7 bases and J 1 base, with 16 bases left between them. The CDR3 has 15 amino acids. The CDR3 DNA sequence: TGTGCCAGCAACCCCGGCCGGGACACCCAAGAGACCCAGTACTTC. Its translation is CASNPGRDTQETQYF.

The chain has TRBV7-9 and TRBJ1-2; no clear D gene. The CDR3 spans 12 residues. CDR1 SEHNR and CDR2 FQNEAQ come from the germline V gene (reference sequence). V was pared by 2 bases and J by 9 bases, with 10 bases between. The CDR3 bases are TGTGCCAGCAGCTTAACCCCGGACCGCTACACCTTC. It is translated as CASSLTPDRYTF.

V gene TRBV5-6 combines with J gene TRBJ2-5; D perhaps matches TRBD2 (6 bases). Trimming left V 6 bases short and J 1 base short, with 16 bases between. The CDR3 has 15 amino acids. Germline CDR1 SGHDT, CDR2 YYEEEE. This CDR3 reads CASTVEGIPQETQYF. The CDR3 DNA sequence: TGTGCCAGCACCGTGGAGGGGATCCCCCAAGAGACCCAGTACTTC.

A word on this clone: The same CDR3 also results from other DNA sequences found in this sample. The rearrangement uses TRBV9 and TRBJ2-1; no reliable D call. Germline V gene lookup returns CDR1 SGDLS and CDR2 YYNGEE. Trimming stripped 0 bases from V and 4 bases from J, with 5 bases between. The CDR3 is 13 amino acids. The chain's CDR3 is CASSVGVYNEQFF. CDR3 DNA sequence: TGTGCCAGCAGCGTAGGAGTTTACAATGAGCAGTTCTTC.

The V and J genes are TRBV5-1 and TRBJ2-1, with 7 bases aligning to TRBD2. The CDR3 contains 13 residues. J was trimmed by 8 bases and V by 6 bases; bases with no gene match: 8. Germline CDR1 and CDR2: SGHRS and YFSETQ. CDR3: CASTEPGGDEQFF. CDR3 DNA sequence: TGCGCCAGCACCGAACCGGGGGGAGATGAGCAGTTCTTC.

The V gene is TRBV9, the J gene TRBJ2-5; D may be TRBD1 (6 bases). Germline-derived CDR1 and CDR2 are SGDLS and YYNGEE. The V end lost 0 bases, the J end lost 5 bases, and 11 bases lay between the germline ends. This CDR3 is built from 14 residues. As DNA, the CDR3 is TGTGCCAGCAGCGTAGATCAGGGGCGGGAGACCCAGTACTTC. Its translation is CASSVDQGRETQYF.

Concerning this clone itself: Other DNA sequences in the same sample also yield this CDR3. This rearrangement joins TRBV5-4 to TRBJ2-7; D may be TRBD2 (6 bases). The CDR3 is 13 amino acids. V gave up 0 bases and J gave up 3 bases, with 7 bases separating them. CDR1 and CDR2 from the germline V gene are SGHNT and YYREEE (reference sequence). The CDR3: CASSLGGVYEQYF. The CDR3 nucleotides read TGTGCCAGCAGCTTGGGGGGGGTCTACGAGCAGTACTTC. The full variable domain, its missing parts supplied by reference TRBV5-4 and TRBJ2-7, is ETGVTQSPTHLIKTRGQQVTLRCSSQSGHNTVSWYQQALGQGPQFIFQYYREEENGRGNFPPRFSGLQFPNYSSELNVNALELDDSALYLCASSLGGVYEQYFGPGTRLTVT.

The genes are TRBV7-6 and TRBJ2-7; D remains unclear. Trimming pared 0 bases from V and 2 bases from J, leaving 14 bases between. This CDR3 is 16 amino acids long. Germline CDR1 reads SGHVS; CDR2 reads FNYEAQ. This CDR3 reads CASSLARAATTYEQYF. Written as DNA, the CDR3 is TGTGCCAGCAGCTTAGCGCGTGCAGCCACAACCTACGAGCAGTACTTC.

V usage is TRBV28 and J usage is TRBJ2-5; 9 nucleotides agree with TRBD2. CDR3 length equals 17 residues. Losses at the gene ends were 3 bases for V and 5 bases for J; bases not matched to a gene: 13. CDR1 is MDHEN and CDR2 is SYDVKM in the germline V gene. The CDR3 sequence is CASSFAGGPMGSETQYF. CDR3 DNA sequence: TGTGCCAGCAGTTTCGCGGGAGGGCCAATGGGATCGGAGACCCAGTACTTC. Looking up the rest from reference TRBV28 and TRBJ2-5 gives the full variable domain: DVKVTQSSRYLVKRTGEKVFLECVQDMDHENMFWYRQDPGLGLRLIYFSYDVKMKEKGDIPEGYSVSREKKERFSLILESASTNQTSMYLCASSFAGGPMGSETQYFGPGTRLLVL.

V and J are TRBV5-1 and TRBJ2-7, with 8 bases that match TRBD1. From germline, CDR1 is SGHRS and CDR2 YFSETQ. This CDR3 comprises 13 residues. The ends lost 4 bases at V and 2 bases at J; junction bases unmatched: 2. The CDR3 DNA reads as TGCGCCAGCAGCAGGACAGGGACCTACGAGCAGTACTTC. Amino acids: CASSRTGTYEQYF.

The chain is built from TRBV9 and TRBJ2-3; possible D gene TRBD1, 6 bases. Germline CDR1 reads SGDLS; CDR2 reads YYNGEE. V was pared by 2 bases and J by 2 bases, with 15 bases between. The CDR3 spans 16 residues. In DNA, the CDR3 is TGTGCCAGCAGCGTGGCCGCAGGGGATCCCACAGATACGCAGTATTTT. It yields the protein CASSVAAGDPTDTQYF. The full variable domain, with the rest looked up from reference TRBV9 and TRBJ2-3, is DSGVTQTPKHLITATGQRVTLRCSPRSGDLSVYWYQQSLDQGLQFLIQYYNGEERAKGNILERFSAQQFPDLHSELNLSSLELGDSALYFCASSVAAGDPTDTQYFGPGTRLTVL.

The genes are TRBV7-2 and TRBJ2-5; TRBD2 agrees at 9 bases. V dropped 1 base and J dropped 0; count of bases not matched to a gene: 9. Per the germline V gene, CDR1 is SGHTA and CDR2 is FQGNSA. The CDR3 loop spans 18 amino acids. CDR3 protein: CASSLGGLAVRYQETQYF. The CDR3 DNA sequence: TGTGCCAGCAGCTTAGGGGGACTAGCAGTTAGGTACCAAGAGACCCAGTACTTC. Using reference TRBV7-2 and TRBJ2-5 for the parts outside the CDR3, the full variable domain is GAGVSQSPSNKVTEKGKDVELRCDPISGHTALYWYRQSLGQGLEFLIYFQGNSAPDKSGLPSDRFSAERTGGSVSTLTIQRTQQEDSAVYLCASSLGGLAVRYQETQYFGPGTRLLVL.

The chain recombines TRBV7-2 with TRBJ2-7; the D is unclear. This CDR3 is 13 amino acids long. The germline CDR1 and CDR2 sequences are SGHTA and FQGNSA. V gave up 2 bases and J gave up 2 bases, with 7 bases separating them. This chain's CDR3 is CASSLYYPYEQYF. In DNA form, the CDR3 reads TGTGCCAGCAGCTTATACTATCCCTACGAGCAGTACTTC.

This sequence joins TRBV14 and TRBJ2-5, with 10 positions matching TRBD2. The ends lost 2 bases at V and 7 bases at J; junction bases unmatched: 7. The germline V gene has CDR1 SGHDN and CDR2 FVKESK. This CDR3 is built from 15 residues. The CDR3 region has the DNA TGTGCCAGCAGCCAACTAGCGGGAGCTATTGGGACCCAGTACTTC. Residues: CASSQLAGAIGTQYF.